This record concerns one T cell receptor (beta chain) sequence. This CDR3 comprises 16 residues. This record comes from a study of cytomegalovirus exposure and HLA in healthy donors. PCR amplification relied on 60 Vbeta primers (plus 13 Jbeta primers). Sequencing was performed with immunoSEQ multiplex PCR; in TCRdb, only in-frame clones are kept and a portion is missing. This table holds some 170,000 clones, approximately 80% found once. This chain links TRBV21-1 with TRBJ1-5; the table assigns TRBD1, which was not confirmed against the DNA. TRBV21-1 is designated a pseudogene. The sequence came from a man aged 50-60 years in good health and CMV-seropositive. The sequenced sample was PBMCs. The DNA of the CDR3 is TGTGCCAGCAGCCCCCCAGGGTGGAAGGGCAATCAGCCCCAGCATTTT. Translating gives CASSPPGWKGNQPQHF.